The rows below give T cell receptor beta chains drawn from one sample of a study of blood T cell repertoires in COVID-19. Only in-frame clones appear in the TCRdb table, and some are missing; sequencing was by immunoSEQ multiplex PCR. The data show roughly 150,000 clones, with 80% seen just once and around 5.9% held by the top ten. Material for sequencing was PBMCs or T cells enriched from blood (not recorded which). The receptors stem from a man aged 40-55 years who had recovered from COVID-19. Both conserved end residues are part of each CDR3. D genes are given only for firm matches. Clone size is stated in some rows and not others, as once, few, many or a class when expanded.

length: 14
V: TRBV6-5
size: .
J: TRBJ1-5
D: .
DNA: TGTGCCAGCAGAACCGACAGATTCAATCAGCCCCAGCATTTT
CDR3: CASRTDRFNQPQHF

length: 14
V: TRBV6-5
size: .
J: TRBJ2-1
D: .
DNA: TGTGCCAGCAGTACCGGAAGGGGGATTGATGAGCAGTTCTTC
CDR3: CASSTGRGIDEQFF

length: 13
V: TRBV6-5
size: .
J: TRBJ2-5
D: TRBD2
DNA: TGTGCCAGCAGTTACGGGACTAGCGGGTCCCAGTACTTC
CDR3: CASSYGTSGSQYF

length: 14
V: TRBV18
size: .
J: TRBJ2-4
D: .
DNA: TGTGCCAGCTCACGCACAGAAACCAAAAACATTCAGTACTTC
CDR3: CASSRTETKNIQYF

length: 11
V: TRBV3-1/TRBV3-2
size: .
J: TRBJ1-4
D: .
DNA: TGTGCCAGCAGCCAGACTTCGCGACTGTTTTTT
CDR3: CASSQTSRLFF

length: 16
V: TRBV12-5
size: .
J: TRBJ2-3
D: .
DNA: TGTGCTAGTGGTTTGGGGGCTACCACTAGCACAGATACGCAGTATTTT
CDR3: CASGLGATTSTDTQYF

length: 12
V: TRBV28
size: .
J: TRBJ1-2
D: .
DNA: TGTGCCACCCCACGGGGGAGTGATGGCTACACCTTC
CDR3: CATPRGSDGYTF

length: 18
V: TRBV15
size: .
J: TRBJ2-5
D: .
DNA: TGTGCCACCAGCAGATCTCAACGGGCGGGTAGTTCAGAGGAGACCCAGTACTTC
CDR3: CATSRSQRAGSSEETQYF

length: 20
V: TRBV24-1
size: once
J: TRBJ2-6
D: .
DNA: TGTGCCACCAGTGATTTGACTTGGACATCGTCATTCTCTGGGGCCAACGTCCTGACTTTC
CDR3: CATSDLTWTSSFSGANVLTF

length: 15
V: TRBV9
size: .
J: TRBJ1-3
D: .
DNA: TGTGCCAGCGCAGGGATCAGGAGCTCTGGAAACACCATATATTTT
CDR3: CASAGIRSSGNTIYF

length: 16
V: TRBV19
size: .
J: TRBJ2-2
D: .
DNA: TGTGCCAGTAGTATATACAGGGTTGCGAACACCGGGGAGCTGTTTTTT
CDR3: CASSIYRVANTGELFF

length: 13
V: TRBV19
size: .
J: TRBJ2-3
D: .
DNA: TGTGCCAGTAGTTTTCAGGGGCTAGATACGCAGTATTTT
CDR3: CASSFQGLDTQYF

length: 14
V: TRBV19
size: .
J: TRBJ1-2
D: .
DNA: TGTGCCACCGGACTCCTGCTTGCTAACTATGGCTACACCTTC
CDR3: CATGLLLANYGYTF

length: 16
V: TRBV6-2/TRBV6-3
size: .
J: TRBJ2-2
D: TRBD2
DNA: TGTGCCAGCAGCCCTCGACTAGCGGGGGGCACCGGGGAGCTGTTTTTT
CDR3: CASSPRLAGGTGELFF

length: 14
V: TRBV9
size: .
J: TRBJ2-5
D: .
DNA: TGTGCCAGCAGCTCGACAGTGACACAAGAGACCCAGTACTTC
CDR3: CASSSTVTQETQYF

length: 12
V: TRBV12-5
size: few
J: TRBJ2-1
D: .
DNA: TGTGCTAGTGGTTTGGTACCAGGGGCTGTCATCTTC
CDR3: CASGLVPGAVIF

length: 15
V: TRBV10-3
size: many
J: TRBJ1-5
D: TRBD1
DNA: TGTGCCATCAGTGAAGTGACAGGGAGCAATCAGCCCCAGCATTTT
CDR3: CAISEVTGSNQPQHF

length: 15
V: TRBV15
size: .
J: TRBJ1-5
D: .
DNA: TGTGCCACCAGCAGAGATAAAGGGGCGGACCAGCCCCAGCATTTT
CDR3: CATSRDKGADQPQHF

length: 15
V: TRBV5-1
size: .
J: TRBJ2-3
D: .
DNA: TGCGCCAGCAGCTTGGCGTTTGTAAGCACAGATACGCAGTATTTT
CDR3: CASSLAFVSTDTQYF

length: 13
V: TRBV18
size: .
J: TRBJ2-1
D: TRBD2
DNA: TGTGCCAGCTCACCAGGTCGGGGGGGTGAGCAGTTCTTC
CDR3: CASSPGRGGEQFF

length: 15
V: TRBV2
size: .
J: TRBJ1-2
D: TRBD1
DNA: TGTGCCAGCAGTGATGTGGGACAGGGAAGAGGCGGCTACACCTTC
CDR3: CASSDVGQGRGGYTF

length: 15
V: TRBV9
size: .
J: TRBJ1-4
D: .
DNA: TGTGCCAGCAGCGTAGCTGGAGACGGAGGAGAAAAACTGTTTTTT
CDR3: CASSVAGDGGEKLFF

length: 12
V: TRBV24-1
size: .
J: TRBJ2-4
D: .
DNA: TGTGCCACCCGACAGGAGAAAAACATTCAGTACTTC
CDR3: CATRQEKNIQYF

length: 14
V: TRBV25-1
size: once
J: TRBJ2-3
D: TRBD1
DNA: TGTGCCAGCTCTCGGACAGGGGGAACAGATACGCAGTATTTT
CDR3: CASSRTGGTDTQYF

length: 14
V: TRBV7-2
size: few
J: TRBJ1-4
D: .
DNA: TGTGCCAGCAGCTTGGCGAGGGCTAATGAAAAACTGTTTTTT
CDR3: CASSLARANEKLFF

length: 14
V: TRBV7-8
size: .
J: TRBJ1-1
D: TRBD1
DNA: TGTGCCAGCAGCGCCGGACAGGGAATCACTGAAGCTTTCTTT
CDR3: CASSAGQGITEAFF

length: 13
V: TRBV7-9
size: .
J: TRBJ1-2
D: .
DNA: TGTGCCAGCGACCCCCACGGAGGCTATGGCTACACCTTC
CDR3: CASDPHGGYGYTF

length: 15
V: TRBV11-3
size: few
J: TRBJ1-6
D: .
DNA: TGTGCCAGCAGCTTTGATAGCTCCTATAATTCACCCCTCCACTTT
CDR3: CASSFDSSYNSPLHF

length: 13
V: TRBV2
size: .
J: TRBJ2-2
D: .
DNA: TGTGCCAGCAGCAGGTCCGGGGCCGGGGAGCTGTTTTTT
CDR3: CASSRSGAGELFF

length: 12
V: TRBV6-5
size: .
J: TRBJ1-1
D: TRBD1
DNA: TGTGCCAGCAGTTACGAAGGGGGCTTAGCTTTCTTT
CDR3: CASSYEGGLAFF

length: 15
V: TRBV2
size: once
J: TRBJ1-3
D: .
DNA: TGTGCCAGCAGCCTGACGGGGTACTCTGGAAACACCATATATTTT
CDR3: CASSLTGYSGNTIYF

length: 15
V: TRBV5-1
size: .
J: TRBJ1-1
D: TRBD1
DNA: TGCGCCAGCCGATCAATGGGACAGGGAGGATCGGAGGCTTTCTTT
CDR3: CASRSMGQGGSEAFF

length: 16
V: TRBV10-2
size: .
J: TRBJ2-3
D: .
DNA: TGCGCCAGCAGTGAGTTCGCGGGGCTGAGGGCAGATACGCAGTATTTT
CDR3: CASSEFAGLRADTQYF